This T cell receptor beta chain was documented in a study of OX40 agonist ivuxolimab in advanced cancers. The study, taken as a whole, reports: Relative to CD4+, CD8+ T cells held more expanded clones on average. Nonresponders included some who also had low normalized T-cell clonal expansion.

Comment on this clone: Its antigen is undetermined.

Any history of autoimmune disease or systemic immunosuppression disqualified patients. TCRdb's table, derived via immunoSEQ multiplex PCR, lists solely in-frame clones and lacks some. Among tens of thousands of clones listed, 90% to 95% were seen once. With 2 bases removed from V and 2 bases from J, the gap between germline ends came to 9 bases. CDR1 GTSNPN and CDR2 SVGIG come from the germline V gene (reference sequence). This CDR3 is 13 amino acids long. The material sequenced was CD4+ or CD8+ T cells sorted from blood, taken in a trial of the OX40 agonist ivuxolimab. The sequence was obtained from an adult with an advanced solid tumor such as melanoma, head and neck, liver or kidney cancer. The V call is TRBV30, the J call TRBJ2-5; D gene ambiguous. CDR3 in DNA: TGTGCCTGGAGTCCGGGCAGTCAAGAGACCCAGTACTTC. It specifies CAWSPGSQETQYF. Full variable domain (outside the CDR3, taken from reference TRBV30 and TRBJ2-5): SQTIHQWPATLVQPVGSPLSLECTVEGTSNPNLYWYRQAAGRGLQLLFYSVGIGQISSEVPQNLSASRPQDRQFILSSKKLLLSDSGFYLCAWSPGSQETQYFGPGTRLLVL.